This T cell receptor (beta chain) was found in a study of OX40 agonist ivuxolimab in advanced cancers. The CDR3 has 14 residues. Germline V gene data show CDR1 as ENHRY and CDR2 as SYGVKD. Between the trimmed V and J ends, which lost 5 bases and 8 bases, there was a span of 15 bases. TCRdb keeps only in-frame clones here, not all; method: immunoSEQ multiplex PCR. The profile covers tens of thousands of clones, with 91% appearing a single time and over 9.5% taken by the ten largest. Study-level findings and limits: On average, CD8+ T cells had more expanded clones than CD4+. Partial responders at 0.1-3.0 mg/kg showed near-lowest clonal expansion. Specificity for antigen went undetermined in the expanded peripheral T cells.

As regards this clone: Antigen: not known.

The TCR sequence derives from an adult with an advanced solid tumor such as melanoma, head and neck, liver or kidney cancer. The sequencing used CD4+ or CD8+ T cells sorted from blood, collected in a trial of the OX40 agonist ivuxolimab. The genes are TRBV10-3 and TRBJ2-2; D remains ambiguous. CDR3 DNA sequence: TGTGCCATCAGTCCCGACGGAACCTGGGGGGAGCTGTTTTTT. Translated, it gives CAISPDGTWGELFF.